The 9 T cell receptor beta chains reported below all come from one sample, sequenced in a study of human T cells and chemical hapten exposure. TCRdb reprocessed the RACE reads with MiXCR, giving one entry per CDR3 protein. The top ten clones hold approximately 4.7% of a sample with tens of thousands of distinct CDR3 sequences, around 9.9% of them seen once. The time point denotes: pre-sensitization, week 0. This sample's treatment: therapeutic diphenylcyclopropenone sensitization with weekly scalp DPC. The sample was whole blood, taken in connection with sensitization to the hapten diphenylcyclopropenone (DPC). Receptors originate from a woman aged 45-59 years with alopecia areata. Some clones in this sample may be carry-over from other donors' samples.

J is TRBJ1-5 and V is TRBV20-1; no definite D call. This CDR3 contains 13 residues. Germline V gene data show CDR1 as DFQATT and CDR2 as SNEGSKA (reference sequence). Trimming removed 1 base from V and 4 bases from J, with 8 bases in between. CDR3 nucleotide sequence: TGCAGTGCTAGAGGATCAGCTAATCAGCCCCAGCATTTT. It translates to CSARGSANQPQHF.

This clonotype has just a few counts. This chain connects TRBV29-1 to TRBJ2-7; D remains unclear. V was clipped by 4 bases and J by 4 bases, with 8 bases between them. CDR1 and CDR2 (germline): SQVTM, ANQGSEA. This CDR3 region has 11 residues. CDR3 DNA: TGCAGCGTTGCATCAGGATACGAGCAGTACTTC. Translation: CSVASGYEQYF.

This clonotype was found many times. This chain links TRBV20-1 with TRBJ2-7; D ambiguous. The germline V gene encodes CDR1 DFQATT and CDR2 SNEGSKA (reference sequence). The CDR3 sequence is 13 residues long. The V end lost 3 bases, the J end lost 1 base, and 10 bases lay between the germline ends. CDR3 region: CSASLDGSYEQYF. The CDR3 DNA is TGCAGTGCTAGTTTGGACGGTTCCTACGAGCAGTACTTC.

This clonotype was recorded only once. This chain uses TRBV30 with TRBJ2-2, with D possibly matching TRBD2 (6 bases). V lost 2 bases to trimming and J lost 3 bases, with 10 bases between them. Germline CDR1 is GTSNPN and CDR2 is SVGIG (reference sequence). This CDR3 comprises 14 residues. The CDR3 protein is CAWSRTGDTGELFF. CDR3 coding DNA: TGTGCCTGGAGTCGAACGGGGGACACCGGGGAGCTGTTTTTT.

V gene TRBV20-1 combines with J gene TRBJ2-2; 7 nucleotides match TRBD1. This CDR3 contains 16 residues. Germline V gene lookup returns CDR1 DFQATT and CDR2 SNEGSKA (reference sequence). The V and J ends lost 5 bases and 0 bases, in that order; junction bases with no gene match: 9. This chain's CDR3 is CSAGRSGQANTGELFF. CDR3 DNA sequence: TGCAGTGCTGGGCGATCAGGACAGGCGAACACCGGGGAGCTGTTTTTT.

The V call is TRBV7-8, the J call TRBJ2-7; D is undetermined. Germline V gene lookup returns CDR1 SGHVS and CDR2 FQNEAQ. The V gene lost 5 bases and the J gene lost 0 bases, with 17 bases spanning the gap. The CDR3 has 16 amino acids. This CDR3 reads CASSLPGAGASYEQYF. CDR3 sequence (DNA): TGTGCCAGCAGCCTCCCTGGCGCAGGCGCCTCCTACGAGCAGTACTTC.

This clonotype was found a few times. The CDR3, as DNA: TGTGCCAGCAGCGAGGGGTTAAATGAGCAGTTCTTC. Translation gives CASSEGLNEQFF. The chain is built from TRBV9 and TRBJ2-1; tentatively, D is TRBD1 (5 bases). V shed 3 bases and J shed 7 bases, with 8 bases lying between them. Germline V lookup: CDR1 SGDLS, CDR2 YYNGEE. CDR3 size: 12 residues.

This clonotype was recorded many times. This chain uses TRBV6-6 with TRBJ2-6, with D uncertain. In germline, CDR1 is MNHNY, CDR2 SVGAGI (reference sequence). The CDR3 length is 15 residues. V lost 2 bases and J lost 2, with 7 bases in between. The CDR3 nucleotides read TGTGCCAGCAGTTACAAGGTCGCTGGGGCCAACGTCCTGACTTTC. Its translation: CASSYKVAGANVLTF.

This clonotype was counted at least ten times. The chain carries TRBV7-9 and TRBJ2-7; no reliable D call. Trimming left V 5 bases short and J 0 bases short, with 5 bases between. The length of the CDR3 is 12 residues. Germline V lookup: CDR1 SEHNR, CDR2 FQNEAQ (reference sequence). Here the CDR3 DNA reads TGTGCCAGCAGCCCCAGCTCCTACGAGCAGTACTTC. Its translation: CASSPSSYEQYF.